This T cell receptor (beta chain) was sequenced during a study of T cell responses to AZD1222 COVID-19 vaccine. Findings and caveats of the study: Donors were mostly white British, more females; clonal diversity possibly underestimated. Two AZD1222 doses significantly raised spike-specific TCR breadth and depth over controls. Distributed over spike, vaccine-associated CD4 TCRs predominated at 160-218 and 743-854.

Data came from immunoSEQ multiplex PCR; TCRdb stores just in-frame clones and leaves some out. The sample lists approximately 140,000 clones; just over 90% were seen once. This clone was observed a single time. Antigen specificity is unknown. The TCR comes from an adult in good health. This specimen consisted of peripheral blood, obtained on day 0 of MenACWY control vaccination.

The DNA for the CDR3 is TGTGCCAGCAGCCCCGACAGGGGCTGGGGCTACACCTTC. The encoded protein is CASSPDRGWGYTF. The chain has TRBV3-1 (or the pseudogene TRBV3-2) and TRBJ1-2, with TRBD1 matching 8 bases. Germline V gene data show CDR1 as LGHDT and CDR2 as YNNKEL (reference sequence). The V and J ends lost 4 bases and 8 bases, in that order; junction bases with no gene match: 6. The CDR3 has 13 residues.